One and the same sample provided the 22 T cell receptor beta chains below, sequenced in a study of molecular identifiers for immune sequencing clone quantification (dated by TCRdb to 2017 to 2018). The library came from PCR. The instrument given in TCRdb is NextSeq 500. The public reads were run again by TCRdb, first through fastp at Q25 and then through MiXCR, and only productive beta chains were kept. Here each entry gathers all rows of one CDR3 protein and keeps the most common genes and DNA. The table for this sample lists roughly 300,000 distinct CDR3 sequences; roughly a quarter of them were counted only once. About 0.73% of the sample belongs to the ten largest clones. Sequenced input: naive CD8+ T cells from blood, with Jurkat cell RNA spiked in. In the paper's terms, the cell subset or site label means: FACS-sorted CD8+CD4-CCR7+CD45RA+ naive T cells. These receptors all come from a human donor in good health. Some libraries in this study had Jurkat cell RNA spiked in.

The chain has TRBV7-9 and TRBJ2-1; TRBD1 matches 9 bases. Germline CDR1 is SEHNR and CDR2 is FQNEAQ (reference sequence). This CDR3 is built from 16 residues. V gave up 5 bases and J gave up 5 bases; unmatched junction bases: 10. The CDR3 DNA reads TGTGCCAGCAGCCGTTCTGCACAGGGGGCCCACAATGAGCAGTTCTTC. This gives the protein CASSRSAQGAHNEQFF.

The sample holds many counts of this clonotype. The chain links TRBV7-2 to TRBJ2-3; possibly TRBD2 for D (7 bases). This CDR3 is 17 amino acids long. Germline assignment: CDR1 SGHTA and CDR2 FQGNSA. The V and J ends lost 2 bases and 6 bases respectively, with 21 bases between them. CDR3 coding DNA: TGTGCCAGCAGCTTATACCATCCGGGGGGCCTTGCCGATACGCAGTATTTT. It yields the protein CASSLYHPGGLADTQYF.

In regard to this clonotype: A much larger clone lies one base from this, so it may be a read error. The V call is TRBV7-9, the J call TRBJ1-5; D not resolved. Germline loops: CDR1 SEHNR, CDR2 FQNEAQ (reference sequence). CDR3 size: 13 residues. CDR3 nucleotide sequence: TGTGCCAGCGGCGGAGGGTTAGGCCAGCCCCAGCGTTTT. It is translated as CASGGGLGQPQRF.

This clonotype was counted once. A read error is possible here, since a much larger clone lies one base away. The chain couples TRBV4-3 to TRBJ2-3; D ambiguous. This CDR3 spans 13 amino acids. The germline gives CDR1 LGHNA, CDR2 YSLEER. The CDR3 loop is CASSQSGTDKQYF. The CDR3 bases are TGCGCCAGCAGCCAATCTGGCACAGATAAGCAGTATTTT.

On this clonotype itself: This sequence may be a read error, since a much larger clone differs from it by one base. This chain uses TRBV20-1 with TRBJ2-7; 8 bases are a match to TRBD2. The CDR3 covers 16 residues. Trimming took 4 bases from V and 3 from J; bases not matched to a gene: 14. Germline-derived CDR1 and CDR2 are DFQATT and SNEGSKA (reference sequence). The CDR3 DNA reads TGCAGTGCTACCCCCCGAAAGACTAGCGTCTTCTACGAGCAGTACTTC. Residues: CSATPRKTSVFYEQYF.

This clonotype was recorded many times. CDR3 in amino acids: CASSQDRASSYNEQFF. CDR3 nucleotides: TGCGCCAGCAGCCAGGACAGGGCAAGCTCCTACAATGAGCAGTTCTTC. V usage is TRBV4-3 and J usage is TRBJ2-1, with 8 positions matching TRBD1. The CDR3 covers 16 residues. Germline V gene sequence: CDR1 LGHNA, CDR2 YSLEER. Germline trimming cut 3 bases from V and 0 bases from J; bases unmatched to any gene: 4.

This clonotype was observed a handful of times. V is TRBV29-1 and J is TRBJ1-2, with D unclear. CDR3 length: 13 amino acids. Germline V gene sequence: CDR1 SQVTM, CDR2 ANQGSEA. V lost 0 bases and J lost 4, with 9 bases in between. The chain's CDR3 is CSVEDPQFYGYTF. For the CDR3, the DNA is TGCAGCGTTGAAGATCCTCAGTTCTATGGCTACACCTTC.

This clonotype occurred a few times. CDR3: CASSFGPGAFF. The DNA of the CDR3 is TGTGCCAGCAGCTTCGGCCCTGGAGCTTTCTTT. This chain links TRBV7-9 with TRBJ1-1; unclear D gene. V shed 3 bases and J shed 10 bases, with 9 bases lying between them. CDR3 length equals 11 residues. From germline, CDR1 is SEHNR and CDR2 FQNEAQ (reference sequence).

The rearrangement uses TRBV20-1 and TRBJ1-5; a weak D match, TRBD1 (6 bases). Germline-derived CDR1 and CDR2 are DFQATT and SNEGSKA (reference sequence). This CDR3 spans 14 amino acids. Trimming cost V 5 bases and J 2 bases, with 13 bases left between them. The CDR3 DNA follows: TGCAGTGCTCCTAGGGGGATGGGCAATCAGCCCCAGCATTTT. Protein product: CSAPRGMGNQPQHF.

The V call is TRBV28, the J call TRBJ2-3; the D gene could be TRBD1 or TRBD2 (5 bases each). CDR1 and CDR2 (germline): MDHEN, SYDVKM. Deletions cut 9 bases from V and 4 bases from J, with 14 bases between. CDR3 size: 13 residues. CDR3 sequence reads: CASLGDYADTQYF. The CDR3 nucleotides read TGTGCCAGTCTGGGGGATTACGCAGATACGCAGTATTTT. Together with reference TRBV28 and TRBJ2-3, the CDR3 gives the full variable domain: DVKVTQSSRYLVKRTGEKVFLECVQDMDHENMFWYRQDPGLGLRLIYFSYDVKMKEKGDIPEGYSVSREKKERFSLILESASTNQTSMYLCASLGDYADTQYFGPGTRLTVL.

The rearrangement uses TRBV19 and TRBJ1-1; D not resolved. Trimming shortened V by 4 bases and J by 1 base, and 10 bases separated the two germline ends. The germline V gene has CDR1 LNHDA and CDR2 SQIVND (reference sequence). The CDR3 runs 14 residues. In DNA form, the CDR3 reads TGTGCCAGTAGTACCCTCGACTCGAACACTGAAGCTTTCTTT. This sequence encodes CASSTLDSNTEAFF.

A word on this clonotype: One base away lies a much larger clone, so this may be a sequencing read error. The genes are TRBV12-3 or TRBV12-4 and TRBJ2-3, with 7 bases fitting TRBD1. This CDR3 region has 16 residues. The V and J ends lost 8 bases and 5 bases, in that order; junction bases with no gene match: 16. The CDR3 nucleotides are TGTGCCAGCGGATCCCAGAGAACAGGGGCAGGAGATACGCAGTATTTT. This codes for CASGSQRTGAGDTQYF.

Comments on this clonotype: Being one base from a much bigger clone, this may be a read error. CDR3 in amino acids: CASSPLSDSPLHF. The CDR3 DNA sequence: TGTGCCAGCAGCCCCTTAAGTGATTCACCCCTCCACTTT. The chain couples TRBV7-2 to TRBJ1-6; D unclear. The germline CDR1 and CDR2 sequences are SGHTA and FQGNSA. CDR3 length equals 13 residues. The germline V and J ends were trimmed by 5 bases and 8 bases, with 10 bases remaining between them. Full variable domain (rest looked up from reference TRBV7-2 and TRBJ1-6): GAGVSQSPSNKVTEKGKDVELRCDPISGHTALYWYRQSLGQGLEFLIYFQGNSAPDKSGLPSDRFSAERTGGSVSTLTIQRTQQEDSAVYLCASSPLSDSPLHFGNGTRLTVT.

The rearrangement joins TRBV11-2 to TRBJ1-3; D is undetermined. With 7 bases removed from V and 2 bases from J, the gap between germline ends came to 6 bases. CDR3 length: 12 amino acids. Germline CDR1 is SGHAT and CDR2 is FQNNGV. The CDR3 is CASTFAGNTIYF. For the CDR3, the DNA is TGTGCCAGCACCTTTGCTGGAAACACCATATATTTT.

The J gene is TRBJ1-5, the V gene TRBV4-3; no reliable D call. V lost 0 bases, J lost 0 bases, and 6 bases lay in between. CDR1 and CDR2 (germline): LGHNA, YSLEER. CDR3 size: 15 residues. CDR3 bases: TGCGCCAGCAGCCAAGACGTTTATAGCAATCAGCCCCAGCATTTT. Amino acid sequence: CASSQDVYSNQPQHF.

Of note for this clonotype: One end of the junction varies from germline; a read error may be responsible. The rearrangement links TRBV5-8 to TRBJ1-6; D remains ambiguous. Germline-derived CDR1 and CDR2 are SGHTS and YDEGEE. This CDR3 is built from 12 residues. CDR3 coding DNA: TGTGCCGGCAGCTTGGTTGGATCACCCCTCCACTTT. Amino acid sequence: CAGSLVGSPLHF.

This clonotype was recorded many times. The gene calls are TRBV19 and TRBJ2-3; tentatively, D is TRBD2 (6 bases). CDR1 and CDR2 (germline): LNHDA, SQIVND (reference sequence). Between the trimmed V and J ends, which lost 6 bases and 4 bases, there was a span of 8 bases. The CDR3 is made up of 12 amino acids. CDR3 nucleotides: TGTGCCAGTAGCCGGGGGTCAGATACGCAGTATTTT. Translating gives CASSRGSDTQYF.

This clonotype was counted a few times. This chain connects TRBV29-1 to TRBJ2-5; the D gene is possibly TRBD2 (5 bases). Looked up from germline, CDR1 is SQVTM and CDR2 is ANQGSEA. V lost 4 bases and J 5 bases, leaving 11 bases between the germline ends. CDR3 length equals 12 residues. The CDR3 DNA reads as TGCAGCGTTGTCACGAGGAGGGAGACCCAGTACTTC. Translated, it gives CSVVTRRETQYF.

Many counts were recorded for this clonotype. V is TRBV29-1 and J is TRBJ1-5; D perhaps matches TRBD1 (5 bases). Trimming took 6 bases from V and 5 from J, leaving 14 bases between them. The germline V gene encodes CDR1 SQVTM and CDR2 ANQGSEA. CDR3 length: 13 amino acids. Here the CDR3 reads CSVSEEGHQPQHF. The DNA of the CDR3 is TGCAGCGTCTCTGAGGAGGGGCATCAGCCCCAGCATTTT.

This rearrangement joins TRBV7-8 to TRBJ2-2, with D hard to call. The germline V and J ends were trimmed by 6 bases and 2 bases, with 16 bases remaining between them. Germline lookup yields CDR1 SGHVS and CDR2 FQNEAQ. This CDR3 comprises 16 residues. The CDR3 sequence is CASRELGSINTGELFF. The CDR3 nucleotides read TGTGCCAGCAGGGAGCTGGGCAGTATAAACACCGGGGAGCTGTTTTTT. Supplemented by reference TRBV7-8 and TRBJ2-2, the full variable domain reads GAGVSQSPRYKVAKRGQDVALRCDPISGHVSLFWYQQALGQGPEFLTYFQNEAQLDKSGLPSDRFFAERPEGSVSTLKIQRTQQEDSAVYLCASRELGSINTGELFFGEGSRLTVL.

The J gene is TRBJ2-2, the V gene TRBV6-2 or TRBV6-3; 10 bases are a match to TRBD2. Germline lookup yields CDR1 MNHEY and CDR2 SVGEGT. CDR3 length: 15 residues. The ends lost 7 bases at V and 7 bases at J; junction bases unmatched: 9. CDR3 sequence: CASKEREGRFGELFF. CDR3 nucleotide sequence: TGTGCCAGCAAGGAGCGGGAGGGCCGTTTCGGGGAGCTGTTTTTT.

This chain uses TRBV12-3 or TRBV12-4 with TRBJ1-1; D possibly corresponds to TRBD1 (5 bases). V dropped 0 bases and J dropped 4 bases, with 15 bases sitting between them. CDR3 length: 16 amino acids. CDR3 nucleotide sequence: TGTGCCAGCAGTTTAGCGCTGGTCAGGGCGGCCACTGAAGCTTTCTTT. It translates to CASSLALVRAATEAFF.